What follows are 20 T cell receptor beta chains derived from one specimen sequenced in a study of T-cell reconstitution after alpha-beta-depleted transplantation in children. As it was prepared, the TCRbeta library received unique molecular identifiers. Using its own MiXCR run on the PCR reads, TCRdb lists one record per CDR3 protein. The repertoire includes roughly 500,000 distinct CDR3 sequences, about 10% of them detected once, and just over 2% sits in the top ten. Material: PBMCs, obtained before TCRalphabeta/CD19-depleted stem cell transplant. The receptor set was obtained from a child younger than 10 with inherited bone marrow failure, due to receive a stem cell transplant.

The chain joins TRBV6-1 to TRBJ2-7, with no clear D. The CDR3 contains 14 residues. From germline, CDR1 is MNHNS and CDR2 SASEGT. The ends were cut back, 5 bases at V and 6 bases at J, with 17 bases in the middle. The CDR3 region has the DNA TGTGCCAGCAGTCGCTACGCGGTTGGCGGCGAGCAGTACTTC. Translation: CASSRYAVGGEQYF.

In its sample, this clonotype was seen many times. V gene TRBV5-6 combines with J gene TRBJ2-3, with 10 bases aligning to TRBD1. The germline V gene has CDR1 SGHDT and CDR2 YYEEEE. The CDR3 totals 15 residues. Trimming removed 3 bases from V and 0 bases from J; junction bases left unmatched: 1. The CDR3 nucleotides read TGTGCCAGCAGCTCGGACAGGGGGAGCACAGATACGCAGTATTTT. Its protein is CASSSDRGSTDTQYF.

Only a few counts were recorded for this clonotype. This chain connects TRBV12-3 or TRBV12-4 to TRBJ2-1, with D maybe TRBD2 (6 bases). The CDR3 contains 11 residues. V lost 3 bases and J lost 12, with 9 bases in between. DNA of the CDR3: TGTGCCAGCAGTTTTGGGGGGATGCAGTTCTTC. It specifies CASSFGGMQFF.

This clonotype was seen ten or more times. The chain couples TRBV20-1 to TRBJ2-7, with TRBD2 matching over 14 bases. With 6 bases clipped from V and 2 bases from J, the junction kept 15 bases outside the gene matches. Germline V gene sequence: CDR1 DFQATT, CDR2 SNEGSKA (reference sequence). The CDR3 loop spans 18 amino acids. The CDR3 loop is CSAYRPGLAGVTAYEQYF. CDR3 in DNA: TGCAGTGCCTACCGCCCGGGACTAGCGGGAGTTACAGCCTACGAGCAGTACTTC.

This clonotype appeared many times. The chain uses TRBV2 and TRBJ1-5; 10 bases align to TRBD1. CDR1 SNHLY and CDR2 FYNNEI come from the germline V gene. The CDR3 runs to 16 residues. V dropped 4 bases and J dropped 3; count of bases not matched to a gene: 6. CDR3 bases: TGTGCCAGCAGTGCAGGGGACAGGGGAAACAATCAGCCCCAGCATTTT. Translated: CASSAGDRGNNQPQHF. The complete variable domain, with remaining parts taken from reference TRBV2 and TRBJ1-5, reads EPEVTQTPSHQVTQMGQEVILRCVPISNHLYFYWYRQILGQKVEFLVSFYNNEISEKSEIFDDQFSVERPDGSNFTLKIRSTKLEDSAMYFCASSAGDRGNNQPQHFGDGTRLSIL.

The chain recombines TRBV28 with TRBJ2-7, with TRBD1 identical over 8 bases. CDR1 MDHEN and CDR2 SYDVKM come from the germline V gene. This CDR3 spans 15 amino acids. V lost 6 bases to trimming and J lost 2 bases; unmatched junction nucleotides: 9. The CDR3 loop reads CASRNGQGSPYEQYF. In nucleotides, the CDR3 is TGTGCCAGCAGGAACGGACAGGGATCGCCCTACGAGCAGTACTTC.

This clonotype was seen ten or more times. The chain is built from TRBV7-9 and TRBJ2-1; TRBD2 aligns across 12 bases. The CDR3 has 17 amino acids. Germline V gives CDR1 SEHNR, CDR2 FQNEAQ (reference sequence). The ends lost 1 base at V and 7 bases at J; junction bases unmatched: 8. The CDR3 loop reads CASSLGSSGRVINEQFF. CDR3 bases: TGTGCCAGCAGCTTAGGGTCTAGCGGGAGGGTAATAAATGAGCAGTTCTTC.

In its sample, this clonotype was seen a few times. The rearrangement links TRBV5-5 to TRBJ2-7, with 12 bases identical to TRBD2. CDR3 length: 17 amino acids. In germline, CDR1 is SGHKS, CDR2 YYEKEE (reference sequence). V lost 0 bases, J lost 2 bases, and 6 bases stayed unmatched. The CDR3 bases are TGTGCCAGCAGCTTGGACTTGACTAGCGGGGGAACCTACGAGCAGTACTTC. It specifies CASSLDLTSGGTYEQYF.

This clonotype was observed a handful of times. This sequence joins TRBV7-9 and TRBJ2-7; D perhaps matches TRBD2 (5 bases). Germline CDR1 is SEHNR and CDR2 is FQNEAQ (reference sequence). The CDR3 runs to 13 residues. Trimming pared 5 bases from V and 2 bases from J, leaving 10 bases between. This CDR3 is CASSVLDPYEQYF. The CDR3 coding sequence is TGTGCCAGCAGCGTACTAGATCCCTACGAGCAGTACTTC.

The sample holds many counts of this clonotype. The chain carries TRBV12-3 or TRBV12-4 and TRBJ2-3, with D possibly matching TRBD2 (5 bases). This CDR3 is built from 15 residues. The germline V and J ends were trimmed by 4 bases and 3 bases, with 14 bases remaining between them. CDR3 DNA sequence: TGTGCCAGCAGTTGGTTTGGGGAGTCTACAGATACGCAGTATTTT. Protein product: CASSWFGESTDTQYF.

Ten or more counts support this clonotype. The gene calls are TRBV4-1 and TRBJ2-5; 12 nucleotides match TRBD2. V trimming: 1 base; J trimming: 0 bases; junction bases outside the gene matches: 12. CDR3 length equals 20 residues. Germline V gene sequence: CDR1 MGHRA, CDR2 YSYEKL. The CDR3 here is CASSQGGLAGGSWYQETQYF. Written as DNA, the CDR3 is TGCGCCAGCAGCCAAGGAGGGCTAGCGGGAGGGAGCTGGTACCAAGAGACCCAGTACTTC.

In this sample, this clonotype turned up a few times. The rearrangement uses TRBV7-9 and TRBJ2-7; unclear D gene. Germline V CDR1 and CDR2: SEHNR, FQNEAQ (reference sequence). The ends were cut back, 5 bases at V and 8 bases at J, with 13 bases in the middle. The CDR3 runs 12 residues. The CDR3 nucleotides read TGTGCCAGCAGCCCCTCCATAGAACAGCAGTACTTC. Residues: CASSPSIEQQYF.

This rearrangement joins TRBV28 to TRBJ2-1; TRBD2 matches 10 bases. V was clipped by 3 bases and J by 8 bases; unmatched bases: 7. This CDR3 has 15 residues. Germline V gene lookup returns CDR1 MDHEN and CDR2 SYDVKM. Here the CDR3 reads CASSFGASGSDEQFF. The CDR3 coding sequence is TGTGCCAGCAGTTTCGGCGCTAGCGGGAGCGATGAGCAGTTCTTC.

This clonotype was recorded many times. The CDR3 reads CASSSFPEQFF. The CDR3 nucleotides are TGTGCCAGCAGCTCCTTCCCTGAGCAGTTCTTC. The chain combines TRBV7-9 with TRBJ2-1, with D hard to call. Trimming took 4 bases from V and 9 from J, leaving 7 bases between them. The V gene's germline CDR1 is SEHNR and CDR2 FQNEAQ (reference sequence). This CDR3 contains 11 residues.

In this sample, this clonotype turned up many times. This sequence joins TRBV25-1 and TRBJ2-1, with a tentative D call TRBD2 (6 bases). CDR3 size: 15 residues. Germline CDR1 MGHDK, CDR2 SYGVNS. Trimming stripped 2 bases from V and 7 bases from J, with 15 bases between. The CDR3 DNA reads TGTGCCAGCAGTGAAGTTGCGGGGCCCAAGAATGAGCAGTTCTTC. This translates into CASSEVAGPKNEQFF.

This clonotype appeared many times. The CDR3 DNA is TGTGCCAGCAGTTTGGTGTCCGCCTCCTACAATGAGCAGTTCTTC. Translating it yields CASSLVSASYNEQFF. The chain links TRBV12-3 or TRBV12-4 to TRBJ2-1, with D uncertain. V lost 3 bases and J lost 0, with 9 bases in between. The CDR3 contains 15 residues.

This clonotype appeared a few times. The rearrangement joins TRBV7-2 to TRBJ1-2, with D perhaps matching TRBD1 (6 bases). CDR3 length: 14 residues. V lost 5 bases and J 2 bases, leaving 12 bases between the germline ends. Per germline, CDR1 SGHTA and CDR2 FQGNSA. The CDR3 is CASSGRTENYGYTF. The DNA for the CDR3 is TGTGCCAGCAGCGGTCGGACAGAGAACTATGGCTACACCTTC.

This clonotype has ten or more counts. The genes are TRBV9 and TRBJ2-1; TRBD1 or TRBD2 may be the D gene (7 bases each). This CDR3 is built from 16 residues. The V end was cut by 4 bases, the J end by 7 bases, with 21 bases between. Germline lookup yields CDR1 SGDLS and CDR2 YYNGEE. The CDR3 coding sequence is TGTGCCAGCAGCCCCCGACTAGCAGGGGGGCGGAATGAGCAGTTCTTC. Its translation: CASSPRLAGGRNEQFF.

This clonotype was detected many times. The V and J genes are TRBV3-1 and TRBJ2-5; D uncertain. Trimming took 6 bases from V and 3 from J, leaving 17 bases between them. From germline, CDR1 is LGHDT and CDR2 YNNKEL (reference sequence). The CDR3 covers 15 residues. The CDR3 sequence is CASSYLGPSEETQYF. The CDR3 nucleotides are TGTGCCAGCAGTTACCTAGGCCCGTCGGAAGAGACCCAGTACTTC.

This clonotype was counted ten times or more. The CDR3 loop reads CASRRTDSIVGTEAFF. CDR3 sequence (DNA): TGTGCCAGCAGACGGACAGATTCGATAGTGGGCACTGAAGCTTTCTTT. V is TRBV11-2 and J is TRBJ1-1; D might be TRBD1 (6 bases). The germline V gene encodes CDR1 SGHAT and CDR2 FQNNGV. The CDR3 extends over 16 amino acids. V was cut by 6 bases and J by 4 bases, with 21 bases left in between.